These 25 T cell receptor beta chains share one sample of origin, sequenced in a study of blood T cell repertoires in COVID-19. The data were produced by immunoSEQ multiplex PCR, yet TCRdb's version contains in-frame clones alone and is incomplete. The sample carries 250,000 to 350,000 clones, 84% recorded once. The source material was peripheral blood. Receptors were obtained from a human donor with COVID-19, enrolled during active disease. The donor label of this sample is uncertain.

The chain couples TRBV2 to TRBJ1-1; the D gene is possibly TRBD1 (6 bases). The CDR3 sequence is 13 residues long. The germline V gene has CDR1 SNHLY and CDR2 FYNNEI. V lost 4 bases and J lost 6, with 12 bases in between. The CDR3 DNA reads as TGTGCCAGCAGTGTCCAGGGGCCGCCTGAAGCTTTCTTT. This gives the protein CASSVQGPPEAFF.

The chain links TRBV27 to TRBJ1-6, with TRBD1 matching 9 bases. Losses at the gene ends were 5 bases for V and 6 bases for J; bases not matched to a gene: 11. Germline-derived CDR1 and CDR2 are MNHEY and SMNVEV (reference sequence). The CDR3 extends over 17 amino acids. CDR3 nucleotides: TGTGCCAGCAGTACAGCCCGAGGGACAGGGATTAATTCACCCCTCCACTTT. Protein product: CASSTARGTGINSPLHF.

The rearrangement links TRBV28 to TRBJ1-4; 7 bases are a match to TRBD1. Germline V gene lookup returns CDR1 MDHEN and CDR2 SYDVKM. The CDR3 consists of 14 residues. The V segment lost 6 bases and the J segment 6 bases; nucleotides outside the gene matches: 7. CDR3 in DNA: TGTGCCAGCAGATTTGGGACAGTAGATGAAAAACTGTTTTTT. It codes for CASRFGTVDEKLFF.

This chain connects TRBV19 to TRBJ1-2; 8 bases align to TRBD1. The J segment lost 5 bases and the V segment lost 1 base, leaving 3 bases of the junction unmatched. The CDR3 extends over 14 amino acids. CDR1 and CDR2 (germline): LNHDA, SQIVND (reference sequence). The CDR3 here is CASSIVGQVYGYTF. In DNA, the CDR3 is TGTGCCAGTAGTATAGTGGGACAGGTATATGGCTACACCTTC. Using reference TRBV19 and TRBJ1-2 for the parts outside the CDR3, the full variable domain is DGGITQSPKYLFRKEGQNVTLSCEQNLNHDAMYWYRQDPGQGLRLIYYSQIVNDFQKGDIAEGYSVSREKKESFPLTVTSAQKNPTAFYLCASSIVGQVYGYTFGSGTRLTVV.

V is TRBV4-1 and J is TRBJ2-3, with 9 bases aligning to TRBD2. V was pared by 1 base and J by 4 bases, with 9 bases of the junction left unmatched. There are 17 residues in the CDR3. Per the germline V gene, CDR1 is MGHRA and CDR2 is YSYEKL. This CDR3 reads CASSQAPGLAVPDTQYF. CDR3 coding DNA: TGCGCCAGCAGCCAAGCCCCGGGACTAGCAGTCCCAGATACGCAGTATTTT.

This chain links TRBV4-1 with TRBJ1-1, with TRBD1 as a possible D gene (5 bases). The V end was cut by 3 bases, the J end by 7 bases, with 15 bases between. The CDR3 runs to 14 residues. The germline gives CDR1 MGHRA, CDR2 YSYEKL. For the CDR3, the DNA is TGCGCCAGCAGCCAGTTGACCGGGGGATTTGAAGCTTTCTTT. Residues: CASSQLTGGFEAFF.

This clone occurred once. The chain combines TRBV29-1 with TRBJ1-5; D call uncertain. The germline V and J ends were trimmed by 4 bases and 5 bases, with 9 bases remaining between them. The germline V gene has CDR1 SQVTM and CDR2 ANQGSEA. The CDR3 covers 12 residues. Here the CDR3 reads CSVGSVDQPQHF. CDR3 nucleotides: TGCAGCGTTGGTTCGGTAGATCAGCCCCAGCATTTT.

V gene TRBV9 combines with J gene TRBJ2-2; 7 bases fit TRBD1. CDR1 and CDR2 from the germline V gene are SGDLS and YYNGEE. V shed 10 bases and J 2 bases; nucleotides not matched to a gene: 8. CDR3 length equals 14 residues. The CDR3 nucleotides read TGTGCCGGGGCCACAGGGGACAACACCGGGGAGCTGTTTTTT. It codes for CAGATGDNTGELFF.

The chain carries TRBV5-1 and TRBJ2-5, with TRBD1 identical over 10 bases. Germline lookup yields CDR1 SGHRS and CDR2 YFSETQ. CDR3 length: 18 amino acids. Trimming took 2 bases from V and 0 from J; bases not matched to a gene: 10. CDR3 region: CASSFGTGARSYQETQYF. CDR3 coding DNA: TGCGCCAGCAGCTTCGGGACAGGGGCGAGATCGTACCAAGAGACCCAGTACTTC.

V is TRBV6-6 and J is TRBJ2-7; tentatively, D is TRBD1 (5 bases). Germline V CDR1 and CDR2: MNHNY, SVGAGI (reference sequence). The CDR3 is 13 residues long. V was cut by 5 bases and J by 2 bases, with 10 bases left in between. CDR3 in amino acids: CASSDSDPYEQYF. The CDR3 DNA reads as TGTGCCAGCAGTGACAGCGATCCCTACGAGCAGTACTTC.

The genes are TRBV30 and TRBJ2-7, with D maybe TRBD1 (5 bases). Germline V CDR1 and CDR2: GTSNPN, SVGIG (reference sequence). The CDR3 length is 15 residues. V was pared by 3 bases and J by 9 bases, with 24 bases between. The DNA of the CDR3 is TGTGCCTGGAGACCCAACCCGACAGCCTCCTTCGGGCAGTACTTC. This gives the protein CAWRPNPTASFGQYF.

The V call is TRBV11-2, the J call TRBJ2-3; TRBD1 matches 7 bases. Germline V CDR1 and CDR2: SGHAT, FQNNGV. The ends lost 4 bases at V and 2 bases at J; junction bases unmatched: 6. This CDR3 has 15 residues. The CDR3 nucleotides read TGTGCCAGCAGCTCGCCAGGGGGAATCACAGATACGCAGTATTTT. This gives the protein CASSSPGGITDTQYF.

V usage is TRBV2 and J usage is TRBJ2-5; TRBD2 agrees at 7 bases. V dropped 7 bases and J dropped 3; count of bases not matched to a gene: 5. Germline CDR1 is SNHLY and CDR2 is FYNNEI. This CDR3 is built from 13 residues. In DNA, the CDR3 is TGTGCCAGCAATAACCGGGGGGAAGAGACCCAGTACTTC. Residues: CASNNRGEETQYF.

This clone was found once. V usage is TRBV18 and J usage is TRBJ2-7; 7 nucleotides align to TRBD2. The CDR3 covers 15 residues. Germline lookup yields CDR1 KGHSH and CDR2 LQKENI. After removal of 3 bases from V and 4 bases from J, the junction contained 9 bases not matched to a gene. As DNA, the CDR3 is TGTGCCAGCTCACCGGCGGGGGATAGAGGTTACGAGCAGTACTTC. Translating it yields CASSPAGDRGYEQYF.

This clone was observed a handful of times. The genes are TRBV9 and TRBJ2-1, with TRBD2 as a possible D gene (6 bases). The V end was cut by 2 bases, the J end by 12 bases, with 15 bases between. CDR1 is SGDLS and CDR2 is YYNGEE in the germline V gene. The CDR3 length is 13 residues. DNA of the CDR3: TGTGCCAGCAGCGTCAGCCCGACTAGTGGGCAGTTCTTC. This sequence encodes CASSVSPTSGQFF.

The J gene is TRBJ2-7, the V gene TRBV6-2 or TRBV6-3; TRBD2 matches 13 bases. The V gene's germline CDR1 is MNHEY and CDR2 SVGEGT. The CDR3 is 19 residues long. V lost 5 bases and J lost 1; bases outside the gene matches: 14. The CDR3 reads CASSHTSGRAGLRSYEQYF. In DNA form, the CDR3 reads TGTGCCAGCAGTCACACTAGCGGGAGGGCCGGGCTTCGGTCCTACGAGCAGTACTTC.

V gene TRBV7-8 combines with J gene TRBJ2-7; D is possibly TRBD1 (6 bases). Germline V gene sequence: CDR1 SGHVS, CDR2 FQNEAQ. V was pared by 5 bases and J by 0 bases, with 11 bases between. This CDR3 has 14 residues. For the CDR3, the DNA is TGTGCCAGCAGCCAAAGACAGGCCTCCTACGAGCAGTACTTC. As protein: CASSQRQASYEQYF.

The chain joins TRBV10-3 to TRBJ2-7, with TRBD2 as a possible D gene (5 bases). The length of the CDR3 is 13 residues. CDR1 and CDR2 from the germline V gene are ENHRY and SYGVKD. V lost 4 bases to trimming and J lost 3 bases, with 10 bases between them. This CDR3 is CAISGSGNYEQYF. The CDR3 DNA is TGTGCCATCAGTGGGTCCGGGAACTACGAGCAGTACTTC.

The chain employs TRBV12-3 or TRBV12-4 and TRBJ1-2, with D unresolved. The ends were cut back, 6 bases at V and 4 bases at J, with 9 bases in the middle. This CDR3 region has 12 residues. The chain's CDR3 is CASRKTAYGYTF. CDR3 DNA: TGTGCCAGCAGGAAAACAGCCTATGGCTACACCTTC.

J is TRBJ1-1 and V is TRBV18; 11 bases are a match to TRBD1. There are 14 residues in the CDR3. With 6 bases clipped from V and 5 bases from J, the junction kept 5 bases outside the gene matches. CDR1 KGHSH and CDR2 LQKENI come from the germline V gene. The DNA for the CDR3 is TGTGCCAGCTCGATGGGACAGGGGGAAACTGAAGCTTTCTTT. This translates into CASSMGQGETEAFF.

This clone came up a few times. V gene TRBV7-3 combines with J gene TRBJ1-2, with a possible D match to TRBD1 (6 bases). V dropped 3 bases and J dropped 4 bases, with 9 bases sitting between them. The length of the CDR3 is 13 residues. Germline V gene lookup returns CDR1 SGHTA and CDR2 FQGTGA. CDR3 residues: CASSFTGTYGYTF. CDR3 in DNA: TGTGCCAGCAGCTTTACAGGGACCTATGGCTACACCTTC.

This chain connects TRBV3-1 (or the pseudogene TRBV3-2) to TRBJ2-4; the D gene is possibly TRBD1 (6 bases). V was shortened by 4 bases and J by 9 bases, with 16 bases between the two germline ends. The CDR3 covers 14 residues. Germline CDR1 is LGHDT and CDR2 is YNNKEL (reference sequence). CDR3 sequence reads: CASSPHTRGVIQYF. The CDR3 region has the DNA TGTGCCAGCAGCCCTCATACCAGGGGCGTCATTCAGTACTTC.

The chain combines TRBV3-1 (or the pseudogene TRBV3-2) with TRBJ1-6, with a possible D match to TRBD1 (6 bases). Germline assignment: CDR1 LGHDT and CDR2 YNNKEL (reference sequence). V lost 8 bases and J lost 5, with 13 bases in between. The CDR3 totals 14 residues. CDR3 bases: TGTGCCAGCTCATGGCACAGGGATAATTCACCCCTCCACTTT. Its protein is CASSWHRDNSPLHF.

This CDR3 is CAGTDARNTIYF. The CDR3 DNA follows: TGTGCCGGAACAGATGCTCGAAACACCATATATTTT. V and J are TRBV30 and TRBJ1-3; D is uncertain. V lost 8 bases to trimming and J lost 5 bases, with 13 bases between them. This CDR3 is 12 amino acids long. In germline, CDR1 is GTSNPN, CDR2 SVGIG (reference sequence).

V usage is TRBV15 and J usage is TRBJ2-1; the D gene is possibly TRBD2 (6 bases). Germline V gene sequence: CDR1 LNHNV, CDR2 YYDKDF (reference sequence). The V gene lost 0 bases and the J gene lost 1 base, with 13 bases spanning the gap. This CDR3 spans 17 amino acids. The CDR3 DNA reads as TGTGCCACCAGCAGAGATAAGGGGACTCTATCCTACAATGAGCAGTTCTTC. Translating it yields CATSRDKGTLSYNEQFF.